This is a list of T cell receptor beta chains from one sample in a study of cytomegalovirus exposure and HLA in healthy donors. Sequencing was performed with immunoSEQ multiplex PCR; in TCRdb, only in-frame clones are kept and a portion is missing. The sample consists of around 170,000 clones, about three quarters of them appearing once. The sequenced material came from PBMCs. These receptors all come from a man aged 18 to 30 in good health and CMV-seronegative. The CDR3 runs from the conserved cysteine through the conserved F or W. The order of the fields is J gene, V gene, clone size, D gene, CDR3 protein, CDR3 DNA. D genes are given only for firm matches. Clone size appears in some rows only: once, few, many, or a class for an expanded clone.

j_gene: TRBJ2-5
v_gene: TRBV4-1
abundance: few
d_gene: TRBD1
CDR3aa: CASSQAEQGIWETQYF
CDR3nt: TGCGCCAGCAGCCAAGCAGAACAGGGGATTTGGGAGACCCAGTACTTC

j_gene: TRBJ2-7
v_gene: TRBV29-1
abundance: .
d_gene: .
CDR3aa: CSVRLGAYEQYF
CDR3nt: TGCAGCGTACGTCTGGGAGCCTACGAGCAGTACTTC

j_gene: TRBJ2-7
v_gene: TRBV7-8
abundance: .
d_gene: TRBD1
CDR3aa: CASSTRHGGQGNEQYF
CDR3nt: TGTGCCAGCAGCACCCGGCACGGCGGACAGGGCAACGAGCAGTACTTT

j_gene: TRBJ2-1
v_gene: TRBV7-8
abundance: .
d_gene: .
CDR3aa: CASSNHRVGSWDEQFF
CDR3nt: TGTGCCAGCAGCAACCACAGGGTCGGCTCTTGGGATGAGCAGTTCTTC

j_gene: TRBJ2-5
v_gene: TRBV2
abundance: .
d_gene: TRBD1
CDR3aa: CASRSRDSQETQYF
CDR3nt: TGTGCCAGCAGGTCCCGGGACAGCCAAGAGACCCAGTACTTC

j_gene: TRBJ2-7
v_gene: TRBV6-6
abundance: .
d_gene: .
CDR3aa: CASSYPGTPSYEQYF
CDR3nt: TGTGCCAGCAGTTACCCCGGGACACCTTCCTACGAGCAGTACTTC

j_gene: TRBJ2-7
v_gene: TRBV30
abundance: medium-sized
d_gene: TRBD2
CDR3aa: CAWSGLAGGSYEQYF
CDR3nt: TGTGCCTGGAGTGGACTAGCGGGGGGCTCCTACGAGCAGTACTTC

j_gene: TRBJ1-5
v_gene: TRBV10-1
abundance: .
d_gene: .
CDR3aa: CASSAGLNQPQHF
CDR3nt: TGCGCCAGCAGCGCGGGACTAAATCAGCCCCAGCATTTT

j_gene: TRBJ1-2
v_gene: TRBV11-2
abundance: once
d_gene: .
CDR3aa: CASSPRSKLQDVYGYTF
CDR3nt: TGTGCCAGCAGCCCGCGCTCCAAGCTACAGGACGTCTATGGCTACACCTTC

j_gene: TRBJ1-2
v_gene: TRBV4-1
abundance: .
d_gene: TRBD1
CDR3aa: CASSQDSGQGFYGYTF
CDR3nt: TGCGCCAGCAGCCAAGACTCGGGACAGGGGTTCTATGGCTACACCTTC

j_gene: TRBJ1-1
v_gene: TRBV28
abundance: .
d_gene: TRBD1
CDR3aa: CASSFLGQGQNTEAFF
CDR3nt: TGTGCCAGCAGTTTTTTGGGACAGGGTCAGAACACTGAAGCTTTCTTT

j_gene: TRBJ2-5
v_gene: TRBV28
abundance: .
d_gene: TRBD1
CDR3aa: CASSFPGTGFQETQYF
CDR3nt: TGTGCCAGCAGTTTCCCCGGGACAGGTTTTCAAGAGACCCAGTACTTC

j_gene: TRBJ1-5
v_gene: TRBV5-1
abundance: .
d_gene: TRBD1
CDR3aa: CASSFQGGDSQPQHF
CDR3nt: TGCGCCAGCAGCTTCCAGGGGGGAGATAGTCAGCCCCAGCATTTT

j_gene: TRBJ1-2
v_gene: TRBV4-1
abundance: .
d_gene: .
CDR3aa: CASSQGDFLGGYTF
CDR3nt: TGCGCCAGCAGCCAGGGGGACTTTCTCGGGGGCTACACCTTC

j_gene: TRBJ2-3
v_gene: TRBV25-1
abundance: .
d_gene: TRBD1
CDR3aa: CASSIPQRDRATDTQYF
CDR3nt: TGTGCCAGCAGTATCCCGCAACGGGACAGGGCAACAGATACGCAGTATTTT

j_gene: TRBJ2-3
v_gene: TRBV6-1
abundance: .
d_gene: .
CDR3aa: CASRRDTQYF
CDR3nt: TGTGCCAGCAGGCGGGATACGCAGTATTTT

j_gene: TRBJ1-1
v_gene: TRBV2
abundance: .
d_gene: TRBD1
CDR3aa: CASRRRDRGRVGMNTEAFF
CDR3nt: TGTGCCAGCAGGCGGAGGGACAGGGGACGCGTGGGGATGAACACTGAAGCTTTCTTT

j_gene: TRBJ1-4
v_gene: TRBV5-1
abundance: once
d_gene: .
CDR3aa: CASSLGQQGFNEKLFF
CDR3nt: TGCGCCAGCAGCTTGGGCCAGCAGGGATTCAATGAAAAACTGTTTTTT

j_gene: TRBJ1-3
v_gene: TRBV19
abundance: once
d_gene: .
CDR3aa: CASGTRSGNTIYF
CDR3nt: TGTGCCAGCGGGACTCGATCTGGAAACACCATATATTTT

j_gene: TRBJ1-2
v_gene: TRBV9
abundance: .
d_gene: TRBD1
CDR3aa: CASSVDRGNYGYTF
CDR3nt: TGTGCCAGCAGCGTAGACAGGGGCAACTATGGCTACACCTTC

j_gene: TRBJ1-1
v_gene: TRBV7-8
abundance: once
d_gene: TRBD1
CDR3aa: CASSPHSRGLGTEAFF
CDR3nt: TGTGCCAGCAGCCCCCACTCCAGGGGGCTAGGCACTGAAGCTTTCTTT

j_gene: TRBJ2-7
v_gene: TRBV27
abundance: .
d_gene: .
CDR3aa: CASSLQGTPYEQYF
CDR3nt: TGTGCCAGCAGTTTACAGGGTACCCCCTACGAGCAGTACTTC

j_gene: TRBJ1-1
v_gene: TRBV7-9
abundance: .
d_gene: TRBD1
CDR3aa: CASSPRTGGKNTEAFF
CDR3nt: TGTGCCAGCAGCCCGAGGACAGGGGGCAAGAACACTGAAGCTTTCTTT

j_gene: TRBJ1-1
v_gene: TRBV28
abundance: .
d_gene: .
CDR3aa: CASSLHSPPKAFF
CDR3nt: TGTGCCAGCAGTTTACACAGCCCCCCGAAAGCTTTCTTT

j_gene: TRBJ2-5
v_gene: TRBV10-2
abundance: .
d_gene: .
CDR3aa: CASKAVGVRDQYF
CDR3nt: TGCGCCAGCAAGGCTGTCGGGGTTCGAGACCAGTACTTC

j_gene: TRBJ1-6
v_gene: TRBV9
abundance: .
d_gene: .
CDR3aa: CASSTSLGAAYNSPLHF
CDR3nt: TGTGCCAGCAGCACGTCTCTGGGGGCCGCCTATAATTCACCCCTCCACTTT

j_gene: TRBJ2-7
v_gene: TRBV7-9
abundance: .
d_gene: .
CDR3aa: CASSSYYEQYF
CDR3nt: TGTGCCAGCAGCTCTTACTACGAGCAGTACTTC

j_gene: TRBJ2-1
v_gene: TRBV9
abundance: few
d_gene: .
CDR3aa: CASSVDLPSTEQFF
CDR3nt: TGTGCCAGCAGCGTAGATCTCCCTAGCACTGAGCAGTTCTTC

j_gene: TRBJ2-7
v_gene: TRBV7-9
abundance: .
d_gene: TRBD1
CDR3aa: CSSSKGSDRVDEQYF
CDR3nt: TGTTCCAGCAGCAAGGGGTCGGACAGGGTCGACGAGCAGTACTTC

j_gene: TRBJ2-2
v_gene: TRBV21-1
abundance: .
d_gene: .
CDR3aa: CASSKSKGNVIPGELFF
CDR3nt: TGTGCCAGCAGCAAATCGAAGGGGAATGTAATCCCCGGGGAGCTGTTTTTT

j_gene: TRBJ1-1
v_gene: TRBV5-1
abundance: few
d_gene: .
CDR3aa: CASSLESSGGTEAFF
CDR3nt: TGCGCCAGCAGCTTGGAGAGTTCGGGGGGGACTGAAGCTTTCTTT

j_gene: TRBJ2-1
v_gene: TRBV27
abundance: few
d_gene: TRBD1
CDR3aa: CASSSGQLSYNEQFF
CDR3nt: TGTGCCAGCAGTTCGGGACAGCTCTCCTACAATGAGCAGTTCTTC

j_gene: TRBJ2-7
v_gene: TRBV28
abundance: .
d_gene: .
CDR3aa: CASYQGYEQYF
CDR3nt: TGTGCCAGCTATCAGGGCTACGAGCAGTACTTC

j_gene: TRBJ1-2
v_gene: TRBV2
abundance: .
d_gene: TRBD1
CDR3aa: CASSGMGRGDGYTF
CDR3nt: TGTGCCAGCAGCGGGATGGGCAGGGGGGATGGCTACACCTTC